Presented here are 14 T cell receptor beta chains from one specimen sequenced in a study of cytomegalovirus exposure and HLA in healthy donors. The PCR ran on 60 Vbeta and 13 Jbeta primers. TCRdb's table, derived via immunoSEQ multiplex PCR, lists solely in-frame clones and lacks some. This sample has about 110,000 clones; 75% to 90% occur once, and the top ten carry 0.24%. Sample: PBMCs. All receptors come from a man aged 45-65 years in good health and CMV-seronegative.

In DNA form, the CDR3 reads TGTGCCAGCAGTTCCACCGGCGGCAGGGGCCCTGAAGAAAAACTGTTTTTT. This sequence encodes CASSSTGGRGPEEKLFF. The chain is built from TRBV28 and TRBJ1-4; the D gene is possibly TRBD1 (6 bases). This CDR3 spans 17 amino acids. Germline CDR1 is MDHEN and CDR2 is SYDVKM. Trimming took off 4 bases at V and 8 bases at J, with 23 bases between the two ends.

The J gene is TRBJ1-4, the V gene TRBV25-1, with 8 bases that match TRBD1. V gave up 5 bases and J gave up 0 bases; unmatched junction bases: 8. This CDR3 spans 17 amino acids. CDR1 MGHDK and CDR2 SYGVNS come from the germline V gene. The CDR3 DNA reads TGTGCCAGCAGTCTGGGGACAGGTCCTTCAACTAATGAAAAACTGTTTTTT. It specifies CASSLGTGPSTNEKLFF.

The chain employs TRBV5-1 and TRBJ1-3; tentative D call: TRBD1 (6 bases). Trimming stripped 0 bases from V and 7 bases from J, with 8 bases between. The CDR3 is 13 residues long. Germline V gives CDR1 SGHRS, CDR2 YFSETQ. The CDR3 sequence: CASSLDRANTIYF. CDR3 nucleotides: TGCGCCAGCAGCTTGGACAGGGCTAACACCATATATTTT.

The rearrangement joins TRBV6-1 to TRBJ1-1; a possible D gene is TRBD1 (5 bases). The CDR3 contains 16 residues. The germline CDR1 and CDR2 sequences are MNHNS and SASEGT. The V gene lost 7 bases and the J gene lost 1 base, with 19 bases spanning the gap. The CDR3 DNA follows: TGTGCCAGCACTGACGGGGACTCACCGGGGAACACTGAAGCTTTCTTT. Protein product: CASTDGDSPGNTEAFF.

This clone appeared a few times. The CDR3 region has the DNA TGTGCCAGCAGCGTCCGACTTAACTCAGATACGCAGTATTTT. Its protein is CASSVRLNSDTQYF. V is TRBV9 and J is TRBJ2-3; D unclear. Germline values: CDR1 SGDLS, CDR2 YYNGEE. Trimming left V 2 bases short and J 4 bases short, with 11 bases between. The CDR3 has 14 amino acids.

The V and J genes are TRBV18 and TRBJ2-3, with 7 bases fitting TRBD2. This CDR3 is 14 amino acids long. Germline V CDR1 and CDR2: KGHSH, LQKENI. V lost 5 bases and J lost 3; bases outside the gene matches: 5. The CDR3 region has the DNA TGTGCCAGCTCAATGGCGGGGGTAACAGATACGCAGTATTTT. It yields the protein CASSMAGVTDTQYF.

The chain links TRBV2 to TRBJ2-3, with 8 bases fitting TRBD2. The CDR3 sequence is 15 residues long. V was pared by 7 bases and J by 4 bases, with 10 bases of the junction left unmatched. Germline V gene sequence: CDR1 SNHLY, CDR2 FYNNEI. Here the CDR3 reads CASILEREWADTQYF. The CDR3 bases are TGTGCCAGCATTCTTGAGCGGGAGTGGGCAGATACGCAGTATTTT.

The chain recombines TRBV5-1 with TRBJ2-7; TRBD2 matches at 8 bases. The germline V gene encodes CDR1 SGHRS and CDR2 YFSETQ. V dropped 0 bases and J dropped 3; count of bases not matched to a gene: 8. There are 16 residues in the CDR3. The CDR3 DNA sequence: TGCGCCAGCAGCTTGGCCGGAGTAGCGGGGAACTACGAGCAGTACTTC. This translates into CASSLAGVAGNYEQYF.

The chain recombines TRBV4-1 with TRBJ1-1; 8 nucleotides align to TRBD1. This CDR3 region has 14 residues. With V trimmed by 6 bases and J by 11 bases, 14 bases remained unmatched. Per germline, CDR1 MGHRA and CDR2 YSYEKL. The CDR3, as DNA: TGCGCCAGCAGGACCCCGGGACAGGTCCCCTGGGCTTTCTTT. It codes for CASRTPGQVPWAFF.

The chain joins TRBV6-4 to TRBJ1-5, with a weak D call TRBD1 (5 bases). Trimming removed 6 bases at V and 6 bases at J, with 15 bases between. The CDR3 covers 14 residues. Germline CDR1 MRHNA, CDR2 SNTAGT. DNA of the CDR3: TGTGCCAGCAGCTTTGAGCAGGGAAGTCAGCCCCAGCATTTT. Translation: CASSFEQGSQPQHF.

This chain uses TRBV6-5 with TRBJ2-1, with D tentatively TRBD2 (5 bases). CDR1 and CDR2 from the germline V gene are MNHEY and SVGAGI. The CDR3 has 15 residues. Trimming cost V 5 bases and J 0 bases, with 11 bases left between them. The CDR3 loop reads CASSPDSSSYNEQFF. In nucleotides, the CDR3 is TGTGCCAGCAGTCCGGACTCCAGCTCCTACAATGAGCAGTTCTTC.

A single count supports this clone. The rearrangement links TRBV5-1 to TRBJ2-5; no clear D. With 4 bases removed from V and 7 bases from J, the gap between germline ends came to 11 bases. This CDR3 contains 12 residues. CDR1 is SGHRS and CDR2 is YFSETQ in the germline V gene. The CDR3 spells CASSESGGTQYF. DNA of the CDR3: TGCGCCAGCAGCGAGTCTGGCGGGACCCAGTACTTC.

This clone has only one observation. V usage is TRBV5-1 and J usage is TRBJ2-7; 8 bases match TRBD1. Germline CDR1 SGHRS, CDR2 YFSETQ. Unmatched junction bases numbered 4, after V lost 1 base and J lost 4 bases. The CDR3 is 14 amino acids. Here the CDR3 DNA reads TGCGCCAGCAGCTTGCAGGGGGCGGGTTACGAGCAGTACTTC. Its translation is CASSLQGAGYEQYF.

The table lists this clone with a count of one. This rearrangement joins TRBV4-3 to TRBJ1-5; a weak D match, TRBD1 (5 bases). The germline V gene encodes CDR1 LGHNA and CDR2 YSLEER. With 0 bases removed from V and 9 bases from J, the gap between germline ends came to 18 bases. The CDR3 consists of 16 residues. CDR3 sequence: CASSQDRGTDAGPQHF. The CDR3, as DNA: TGCGCCAGCAGCCAAGATCGGGGGACGGACGCGGGGCCCCAGCATTTT.